The text below deals with one T cell receptor (beta chain). Its antigen is currently unknown. Germline is not matched at one junction end, which may reflect a read error. This specimen belongs to a study of blood T cells in healthy people across ages. Study-wide results and caveats: Reliance upon unsorted PBMCs precluded definitive naive versus antigen-experienced comparison. Long-lived donors exceeded aged donors in naive CD4+ cells and diversity.

A second PCR of roughly 7 to 11 cycles used a sample-barcoded 5' primer and a J-beta primer mix. Every single cDNA molecule received a tag from a template-switch adaptor with 12 random nucleotides. TCRdb called the 5' RACE reads again in MiXCR, with one record for every CDR3 protein. This table has roughly 800,000 distinct CDR3 sequences, 55% to 70% appearing once. Germline CDR1 reads SGHRS; CDR2 reads YFSETQ. This CDR3 contains 14 residues. Sequences were obtained from blood. This chain uses TRBV5-1 with TRBJ2-7, with a weak D call TRBD1 (6 bases). The origin of this receptor is a man aged 30 to 45 in good health. The CDR3 sequence: CASSLVQGPTEQYF. In DNA form, the CDR3 reads TGCGCCAGCAGTTTGGTACAGGGCCCCACCGAGCAGTACTTC.